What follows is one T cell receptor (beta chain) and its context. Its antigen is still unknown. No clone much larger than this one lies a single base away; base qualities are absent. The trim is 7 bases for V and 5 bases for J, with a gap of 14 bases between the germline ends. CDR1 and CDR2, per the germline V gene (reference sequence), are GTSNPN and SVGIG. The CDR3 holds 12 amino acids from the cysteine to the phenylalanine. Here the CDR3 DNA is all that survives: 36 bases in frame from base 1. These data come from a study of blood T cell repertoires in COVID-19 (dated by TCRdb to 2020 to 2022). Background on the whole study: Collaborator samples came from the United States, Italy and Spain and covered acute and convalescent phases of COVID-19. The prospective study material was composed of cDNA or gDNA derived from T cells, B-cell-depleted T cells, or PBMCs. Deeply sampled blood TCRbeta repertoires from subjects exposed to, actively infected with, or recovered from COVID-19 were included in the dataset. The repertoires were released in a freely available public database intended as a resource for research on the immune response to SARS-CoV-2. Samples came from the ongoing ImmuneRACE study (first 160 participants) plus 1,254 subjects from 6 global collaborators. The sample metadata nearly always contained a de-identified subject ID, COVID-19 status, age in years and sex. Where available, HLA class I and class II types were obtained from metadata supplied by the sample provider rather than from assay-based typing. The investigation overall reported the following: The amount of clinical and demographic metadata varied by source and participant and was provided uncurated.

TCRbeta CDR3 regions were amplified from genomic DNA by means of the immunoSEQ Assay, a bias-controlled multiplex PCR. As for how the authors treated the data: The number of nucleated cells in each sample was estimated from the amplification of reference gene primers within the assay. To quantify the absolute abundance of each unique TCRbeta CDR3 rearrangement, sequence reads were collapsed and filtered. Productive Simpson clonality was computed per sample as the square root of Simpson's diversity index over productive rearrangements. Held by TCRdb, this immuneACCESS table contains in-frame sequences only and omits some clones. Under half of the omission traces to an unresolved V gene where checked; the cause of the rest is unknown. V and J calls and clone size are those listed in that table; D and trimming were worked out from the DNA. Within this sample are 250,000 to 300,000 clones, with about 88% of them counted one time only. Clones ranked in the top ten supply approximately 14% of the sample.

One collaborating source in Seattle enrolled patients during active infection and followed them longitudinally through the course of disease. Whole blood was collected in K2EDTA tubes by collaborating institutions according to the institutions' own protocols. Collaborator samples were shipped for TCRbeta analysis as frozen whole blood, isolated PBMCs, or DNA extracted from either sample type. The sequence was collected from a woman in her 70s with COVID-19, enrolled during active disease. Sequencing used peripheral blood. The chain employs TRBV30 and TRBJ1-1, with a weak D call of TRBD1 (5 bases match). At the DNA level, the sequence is TGTGCCTCTAACCGGGGGTTTACTGAAGCTTTCTTT. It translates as CASNRGFTEAFF.